A selection of T cell receptor beta chains follows, all from one sample in a study of vaccination and CD4 T cells after COVID-19. Antigens of these TCRs are unknown. TCRdb used MiXCR to reprocess the PCR reads, holding one entry per CDR3 protein. The repertoire holds some 10,000 distinct CDR3 sequences, with just under 30% as singletons. Sequences were obtained from CD4+ T cells from blood, cultured in vitro. The receptors were sampled from a human donor in good health. Both conserved end residues are part of each CDR3. The D gene is left open where the match is weak. Clone size, where shown, is once, few, many, or a class for clones that have expanded.

size	V	D	J	DNA	CDR3
-	TRBV6-1	-	TRBJ2-7	TGTGCCAGCAGTGAAGGGGGGCCGTTCGGCTACGAGCAGTACTTC	CASSEGGPFGYEQYF
-	TRBV12-3/TRBV12-4	-	TRBJ2-5	TGTGCCAGCAGTGGGGCTAGCGCTGGAGAGTGGACCCAGTACTTC	CASSGASAGEWTQYF
-	TRBV7-6	-	TRBJ2-1	TGTGCCAGCAGCCAGGGACGAAGCTCCTACAATGAGCAGTTCTTC	CASSQGRSSYNEQFF
-	TRBV7-9	-	TRBJ2-3	TGTGCCAGCAGCGTCCGGGAGCTCACAGATACGCAGTATTTT	CASSVRELTDTQYF
few	TRBV20-1	-	TRBJ2-7	TGCAGTGTTGTTAGCGATCTATCCTACGAGCAGTACTTC	CSVVSDLSYEQYF
-	TRBV20-1	-	TRBJ1-2	TGCAGTGCTAGTGAGAACACTAACTATGGCTACACCTTC	CSASENTNYGYTF
few	TRBV6-1	-	TRBJ2-7	TGTGCCAGCAGTGAAGCGATAGGGGATCGGTACGAGCAGTACTTC	CASSEAIGDRYEQYF
few	TRBV6-5	-	TRBJ2-5	TGTGCCAGCAGTTACGCGCAAGAGACCCAGTACTTC	CASSYAQETQYF
-	TRBV30	TRBD1	TRBJ1-6	TGTGCCTGGAGGTCGGGGGACAGTTATTCACCCCTCCACTTT	CAWRSGDSYSPLHF
few	TRBV28	-	TRBJ1-6	TGTGCCAGCGGAAGCTCCTATAATTCACCCCTCCACTTT	CASGSSYNSPLHF
-	TRBV20-1	TRBD2	TRBJ2-3	TGCAGTGCTAGAGGACTAACTAGCGGGAGGGCTAGCACAGATACGCAGTATTTT	CSARGLTSGRASTDTQYF
-	TRBV7-2	-	TRBJ2-2	TGTGCCAGCAGCTTAGCGAAGAACACCGGGGAGCTGTTTTTT	CASSLAKNTGELFF
once	TRBV6-1	-	TRBJ2-4	TGTGCCAGCAGTCCCCCTCAGGGACCCAAAAACATTCAGTACTTC	CASSPPQGPKNIQYF
once	TRBV5-1	-	TRBJ2-2	TGCGCCAGCAGCTTGCCATCAGGGATAGGCACCGGGGAGCTGTTTTTT	CASSLPSGIGTGELFF
few	TRBV7-9	TRBD2	TRBJ2-7	TGTGCCAGCAGCCTGAGGACTAGCGGGCTCTGGTCCTACGAGCAGTACTTC	CASSLRTSGLWSYEQYF
-	TRBV24-1	-	TRBJ2-3	TGTGCCACCAGTGATGTAGATACGCAGTATTTT	CATSDVDTQYF
-	TRBV7-2	-	TRBJ2-3	TGTGCCAGCAGCTTCAGGGGGGGAGGCACAGATACGCAGTATTTT	CASSFRGGGTDTQYF
-	TRBV12-3/TRBV12-4	-	TRBJ1-1	TGTGCCAGCAGTCCGCAGGGGAGGGCTTTCTTT	CASSPQGRAFF
-	TRBV2	-	TRBJ2-7	TGTGCCAGCAGTGAAGTGGGCCTCGCTGGCGCCGAGCAGTACTTC	CASSEVGLAGAEQYF
-	TRBV7-2	TRBD1	TRBJ2-7	TGTGCCAGCAGCTTAGCCATCGGGACAGCCGCCTACGAGCAGTACTTC	CASSLAIGTAAYEQYF
few	TRBV6-1	-	TRBJ1-2	TGTGCCAGCAGTGAAGCCAGGGACGGCTACACCTTC	CASSEARDGYTF
-	TRBV9	-	TRBJ1-3	TGTGCCAGCAGCGTAGGGGATGGGAACACCATATATTTT	CASSVGDGNTIYF
few	TRBV20-1	-	TRBJ2-5	TGCAGTGCTAAGGGCCGGAGGGAGACCCAGTACTTC	CSAKGRRETQYF
few	TRBV7-9	-	TRBJ1-2	TGTGCCAGCAGCCCGTTACCATCCCCGGGTTCAGGGTATGGCTACACCTTC	CASSPLPSPGSGYGYTF
few	TRBV11-2	TRBD2	TRBJ2-7	TGTGCCAGCAGAACTTCTAGCGGGAGCTCCTACGAGCAGTACTTC	CASRTSSGSSYEQYF
-	TRBV6-5	-	TRBJ2-3	TGTGCCAGCAGTTACACGGCACCTTGGACCACAGATACGCAGTATTTT	CASSYTAPWTTDTQYF
-	TRBV4-2	-	TRBJ1-5	TGTGCCAGCAGCCAAGATGGAACAGGGCTTCAGCCCCAGCATTTT	CASSQDGTGLQPQHF
-	TRBV6-1	-	TRBJ1-5	TGTGCCAGCACCAGGGAGAGCAATCAGCCCCAGCATTTT	CASTRESNQPQHF
-	TRBV19	-	TRBJ2-6	TGTGCCAGTAGTCTTTTGGCAGGGAGTTTCGGGGCCAACGTCCTGACTTTC	CASSLLAGSFGANVLTF